This entry concerns a single TCR beta chain. Its cognate antigen is unknown. Primers for the PCR totalled 60 Vbeta and 13 Jbeta. Libraries were prepared by immunoSEQ multiplex PCR; TCRdb keeps only in-frame clonotypes and omits some of them. The sample data list more than 95,000 clones. This sample stems from a study of cytomegalovirus exposure and HLA in healthy donors. Study in general: An earlier analysis found some 100 million unique TCR beta sequences from around 180 million T cells.

Germline CDR1 is MNHNS and CDR2 is SASEGT. This CDR3 comprises 13 residues. The V gene lost 6 bases and the J gene lost 5 bases, with 14 bases spanning the gap. At collection, donors were nominally healthy, but unrecorded immune exposures were probable. The study, taken as a whole, reports: Prior analysis indicated that the majority of TCR beta V segments exhibited productivity approximately 87% or approximately 30% of the time. Most TCR sequences were rare, but some public TCRs occurred in many donors.

The sequence derives from a young man in good health and CMV-seronegative. This chain uses TRBV6-1 with TRBJ2-7; D may be TRBD1 (6 bases). Sequences were obtained from PBMCs. CDR3 protein: CASSEQGFHEQYF. CDR3 DNA: TGTGCCAGCAGCGAACAGGGATTCCACGAGCAGTACTTC.